This T cell receptor beta chain originates from a study of T cell changes during pregnancy in multiple sclerosis. The repertoire was sequenced with immunoSEQ multiplex PCR; TCRdb's copy has only in-frame clones and lacks some. The sample records tens of thousands of clones, about 92% being singletons. CDR1 SGHVS and CDR2 FQNEAQ come from the germline V gene. The V end was cut by 1 base, the J end by 3 bases, with 12 bases between. The length of the CDR3 is 15 residues. The clonotype comes from a female donor in good health, enrolled as a control in a pregnancy study. Sequenced here: peripheral blood, sampled in the second trimester of pregnancy. This rearrangement joins TRBV7-8 to TRBJ1-2; D possibly corresponds to TRBD1 (5 bases). The CDR3 sequence is CASSLERTTYYGYTF. In DNA form, the CDR3 reads TGTGCCAGCAGCTTAGAAAGGACAACTTACTATGGCTACACCTTC.